One sample yielded the 7 T cell receptor beta chains listed below, sequenced in a study of T-cell reconstitution after alpha-beta-depleted transplantation in children. Preparation of the TCRbeta library involved a method that used unique molecular identifiers. MiXCR, run by TCRdb on the PCR reads, gives a single entry per CDR3 protein. The sample contains a few hundred thousand distinct CDR3 sequences, roughly 18% of which appear only once. Sample: PBMCs from the stem cell graft donor, taken from the stem cell graft. The receptors here all came from a human donor who donated a stem cell graft to a child with acute lymphoblastic leukemia.

This clonotype has only a few counts. The chain couples TRBV11-2 to TRBJ2-3, with 7 positions matching TRBD2. Germline V CDR1 and CDR2: SGHAT, FQNNGV. The trim removed 5 bases at V and 2 bases at J, leaving 7 bases unmatched. The CDR3 extends over 15 amino acids. As DNA, the CDR3 is TGTGCCAGCAGCCTAGTGGGGACTACCACAGATACGCAGTATTTT. This sequence encodes CASSLVGTTTDTQYF.

The rearrangement joins TRBV5-6 to TRBJ2-3; perhaps TRBD1 as D (6 bases). This CDR3 spans 18 amino acids. The V and J ends lost 0 bases and 2 bases respectively, with 19 bases between them. Germline lookup yields CDR1 SGHDT and CDR2 YYEEEE. CDR3 region: CASSLDWVPGATTDTQYF. In DNA form, the CDR3 reads TGTGCCAGCAGCTTGGATTGGGTCCCAGGGGCCACCACAGATACGCAGTATTTT.

This clonotype was picked up a small number of times. V usage is TRBV7-2 and J usage is TRBJ1-4; D remains unclear. The CDR3 is 15 residues long. Germline V gene lookup returns CDR1 SGHTA and CDR2 FQGNSA. The V end lost 1 base, the J end lost 5 bases, and 11 bases lay between the germline ends. The chain's CDR3 is CASSLGGGPNEKLFF. CDR3 bases: TGTGCCAGCAGCTTAGGCGGCGGACCAAATGAAAAACTGTTTTTT.

This chain uses TRBV7-3 with TRBJ2-5, with 7 bases fitting TRBD1. The V segment lost 3 bases and the J segment 5 bases; nucleotides outside the gene matches: 9. Germline lookup yields CDR1 SGHTA and CDR2 FQGTGA. The CDR3 has 15 amino acids. The CDR3 reads CASSLVQGSGETQYF. The CDR3 DNA is TGTGCCAGCAGCTTGGTACAGGGGTCCGGTGAGACCCAGTACTTC.

The chain uses TRBV5-1 and TRBJ2-7, with 8 bases fitting TRBD2. Germline V lookup: CDR1 SGHRS, CDR2 YFSETQ. This CDR3 is 15 amino acids long. Germline trimming cut 5 bases from V and 2 bases from J; bases unmatched to any gene: 9. CDR3 sequence reads: CASRGGSGVTYEQYF. The CDR3 DNA reads TGCGCCAGCAGAGGTGGTAGCGGGGTTACCTACGAGCAGTACTTC. Together with reference TRBV5-1 and TRBJ2-7, the CDR3 gives the full variable domain: KAGVTQTPRYLIKTRGQQVTLSCSPISGHRSVSWYQQTPGQGLQFLFEYFSETQRNKGNFPGRFSGRQFSNSRSEMNVSTLELGDSALYLCASRGGSGVTYEQYFGPGTRLTVT.

This CDR3 is CASSLSGPGDTQYF. In DNA form, the CDR3 reads TGTGCCAGCAGTCTCAGCGGGCCTGGGGATACGCAGTATTTT. V usage is TRBV12-3 or TRBV12-4 and J usage is TRBJ2-3; maybe TRBD2 (6 bases). The CDR3 consists of 14 residues. V was pared by 5 bases and J by 6 bases, with 15 bases between.

Worth noting for this clonotype: A junction boundary mismatches the germline segment, possibly from a read error. The J gene is TRBJ2-3, the V gene TRBV18; TRBD2 matches 7 bases. Germline CDR1 is KGHSH and CDR2 is LQKENI. The CDR3 totals 15 residues. The chain's CDR3 is CASSPWEGDPETQYF. The CDR3 DNA follows: TGTGCCAGCTCACCATGGGAGGGAGACCCAGAAACGCAGTATTTT.